The clone carrying this TCR beta chain was recorded once. The sample is drawn from a study of a mutant IDH1 vaccine in newly diagnosed glioma. At the level of the study: Treatment recipients were approximately 62% male and 37.5% female, and their mean age was 40.4 years. Previous care, which was radiotherapy, temozolomide, or both, most often involved both.

Libraries were prepared by immunoSEQ multiplex PCR; TCRdb keeps only in-frame clonotypes and omits some of them. The sample lists about 16,000 clones; 95% were seen once. Time point of the sample: baseline, week 1 (first vaccination visit). Treatment: pre-vaccination baseline after standard-of-care therapy. Newly diagnosed WHO grade 3 or 4 IDH1-mutant, ATRX-lost astrocytomas were identified in the donors. Germline values: CDR1 LNHDA, CDR2 SQIVND (reference sequence). With 2 bases removed from V and 4 bases from J, the gap between germline ends came to 13 bases. The CDR3 sequence is 15 residues long. This TCR was sampled from a woman aged 18-35 years with glioma. Some clones in this sample may be carry-over from other donors' samples. The rearrangement uses TRBV19 and TRBJ2-3; possible D gene TRBD1, 6 bases. Source: peripheral blood mononuclear cells (PBMCs), taken from a glioma patient treated with radiotherapy, temozolomide or both. The DNA of the CDR3 is TGTGCCAGTAGTATACCCCAGGGGCAGGCAGATACGCAGTATTTT. This codes for CASSIPQGQADTQYF.